Given below is one T cell receptor (beta chain) in context. Its matching antigen is unknown. This entry is derived from a study of T-cell memory formation after mild COVID-19. Losses at the gene ends were 6 bases for V and 3 bases for J; bases not matched to a gene: 4. CDR3 size: 14 residues. The germline V gene encodes CDR1 SEHNR and CDR2 FQNEAQ (reference sequence). Study-wide findings and caveats: CD4+ bias marked clones expanding day 15 to 37, unlike balanced contracting clones. Pre-infection memory showed some responding clones, and this suggested that cross-reactive memory joined.

One entry per CDR3 protein results from TCRdb running MiXCR on the 5' RACE reads. The sample holds about 250,000 distinct CDR3 sequences, around 17% seen once. The sequenced sample was PBMCs or a T cell subset sorted from them (not recorded which). This sequence was found in a man between 18 and 35 years old who had mild COVID-19 (a few samples of this study predate the infection). Cell type and time point are not known. This chain joins TRBV7-9 and TRBJ1-5; 8 nucleotides agree with TRBD1. CDR3 region: CASSSTGDNQPQHF. The CDR3 nucleotides are TGTGCCAGCAGTTCGACAGGGGACAATCAGCCCCAGCATTTT.